This TCR beta chain appears in the sequencing data of a study of blood T cell repertoires in COVID-19. Looking at the study overall: The United States, Italy and Spain provided the acute and convalescent COVID-19 samples. Nucleic acid was either cDNA or gDNA, and it came from T cells, B-cell-depleted T cells, or PBMCs.

Trimming at V came to 0 bases and at J to 2 bases, leaving 8 bases not matched to a gene. Germline V CDR1 and CDR2: SGHNT, YYREEE (reference sequence). The CDR3 has 17 residues. Assay used: immunoSEQ multiplex PCR; TCRdb lists only in-frame clones, some missing. The sample yields just over 90,000 clones, 70% to 85% seen once. The TCR comes from a man aged 65-85 years with acute or convalescent COVID-19. The chain uses TRBV5-4 and TRBJ1-1; TRBD1 matches at 9 bases. The specimen sequenced was peripheral blood. The CDR3 DNA reads as TGTGCCAGCAGCTTGGGCGGTGCACAGGGGGCTAACACTGAAGCTTTCTTT. The encoded protein is CASSLGGAQGANTEAFF.